Described below is a single TCR beta chain sequence and its context. The CDR3 spans 13 residues. The V end lost 1 base, the J end lost 3 bases, and 6 bases lay between the germline ends. Germline CDR1 MGHDK, CDR2 SYGVNS. These data belong to a study of blood T cell repertoires in COVID-19. Profiling relied on immunoSEQ multiplex PCR, and the TCRdb table lists in-frame clones only, not all of them. The repertoire holds 270,000 or so clones, 65% to 90% seen once, with roughly 2.9% in the top ten. Sequences were obtained from peripheral blood. This TCR derives from a woman aged 55-70 years with active or convalescent COVID-19. The V gene is TRBV25-1, the J gene TRBJ2-5; a weak D match, TRBD2 (6 bases). CDR3 amino acids: CASSEWGEETQYF. CDR3 coding DNA: TGTGCCAGCAGTGAATGGGGGGAAGAGACCCAGTACTTC.